Below, 3 T cell receptor beta chains from the same sample are listed, as sequenced in a study of blood T cells in healthy people across ages. A second roughly 6 to 11 cycle PCR used barcoded and J-beta primers. TCRdb re-called the 5' RACE reads through MiXCR, storing one row per CDR3 protein. This sample carries around 990,000 distinct CDR3 sequences, around two fifths of them seen once, and the ten largest clones take roughly 13%. What was sequenced was blood. The receptors stem from a man aged 18-30 years in good health.

The rearrangement links TRBV4-3 to TRBJ1-1; 11 nucleotides agree with TRBD1. Germline loops: CDR1 LGHNA, CDR2 YSLEER. The CDR3 is made up of 15 amino acids. Trimming at V came to 7 bases and at J to 4 bases, leaving 8 bases not matched to a gene. CDR3 sequence reads: CASTPSGTGGTEAFF. The CDR3 nucleotides are TGCGCCAGCACGCCTTCCGGGACAGGGGGCACTGAAGCTTTCTTT.

This clonotype was picked up a small number of times. This chain connects TRBV29-1 to TRBJ2-7; D may match TRBD1 or TRBD2 (5 bases each). Germline CDR1 SQVTM, CDR2 ANQGSEA. Trimming stripped 6 bases from V and 3 bases from J, with 18 bases between. The CDR3 length is 14 residues. The CDR3: CSVGEEADLYEQYF. CDR3 bases: TGCAGCGTGGGGGAAGAGGCAGATCTCTACGAGCAGTACTTC.

The chain employs TRBV6-5 and TRBJ2-3; possible D gene TRBD1, 5 bases. Germline V gives CDR1 MNHEY, CDR2 SVGAGI. Trimming removed 5 bases at V and 1 base at J, with 16 bases between. The CDR3 sequence is 16 residues long. DNA for the CDR3: TGTGCCAGCAGTCCCCCGACAGAGCCTGGCACAGATACGCAGTATTTT. Amino acid sequence: CASSPPTEPGTDTQYF.